This T cell receptor beta chain comes out of a study of blood T cell repertoires in COVID-19. Study-wide background: The United States, Italy and Spain provided the acute and convalescent COVID-19 samples. In each case, the material was cDNA or gDNA derived from T cells, B-cell-depleted T cells, or PBMCs.

Germline V gives CDR1 MNHNS, CDR2 SASEGT. The length of the CDR3 is 19 residues. Trimming cost V 4 bases and J 6 bases; bases outside gene matches: 23. How the authors handled the data: Amplification from reference gene primers served as the basis for estimated nucleated cell counts. TCRdb keeps only in-frame clones here, not all; method: immunoSEQ multiplex PCR. V, J and clone size are taken as reported in that table, and D and trimming were inferred from the DNA itself. The sample shows around 200,000 clones, about four fifths of them seen only once. This clone was recorded a few times. The rearrangement links TRBV6-1 to TRBJ2-7; 8 bases are shared with TRBD1. The TCR comes from a human donor in a cohort sampled during active COVID-19. Material: peripheral blood. This CDR3 is CASSALADRGVVRLAEQYF. CDR3 bases: TGTGCCAGCAGTGCCCTAGCCGACAGGGGTGTTGTTCGTCTGGCCGAGCAGTACTTC.